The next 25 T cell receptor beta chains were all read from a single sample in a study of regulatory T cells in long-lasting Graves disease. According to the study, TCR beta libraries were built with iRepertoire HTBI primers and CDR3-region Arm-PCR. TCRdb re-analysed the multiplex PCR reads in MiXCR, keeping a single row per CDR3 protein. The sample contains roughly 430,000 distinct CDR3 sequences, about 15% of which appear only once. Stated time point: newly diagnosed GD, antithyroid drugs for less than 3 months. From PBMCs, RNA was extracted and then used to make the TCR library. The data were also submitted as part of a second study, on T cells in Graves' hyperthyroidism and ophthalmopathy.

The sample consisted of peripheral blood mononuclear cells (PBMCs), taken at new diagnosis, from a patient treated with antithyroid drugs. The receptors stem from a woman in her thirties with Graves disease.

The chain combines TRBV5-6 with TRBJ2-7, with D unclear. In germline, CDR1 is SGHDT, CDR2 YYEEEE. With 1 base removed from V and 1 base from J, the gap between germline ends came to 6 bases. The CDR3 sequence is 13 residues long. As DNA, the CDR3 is TGTGCCAGCAGCTTGCTTAGATCCTACGAGCAGTACTTC. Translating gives CASSLLRSYEQYF.

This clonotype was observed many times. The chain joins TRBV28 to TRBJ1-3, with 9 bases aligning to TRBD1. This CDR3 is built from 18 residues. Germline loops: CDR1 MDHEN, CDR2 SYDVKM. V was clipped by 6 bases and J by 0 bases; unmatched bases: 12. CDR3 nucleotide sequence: TGTGCCAGCAGAGAGCCCACAGGGGGCCGGAACTCTGGAAACACCATATATTTT. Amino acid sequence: CASREPTGGRNSGNTIYF.

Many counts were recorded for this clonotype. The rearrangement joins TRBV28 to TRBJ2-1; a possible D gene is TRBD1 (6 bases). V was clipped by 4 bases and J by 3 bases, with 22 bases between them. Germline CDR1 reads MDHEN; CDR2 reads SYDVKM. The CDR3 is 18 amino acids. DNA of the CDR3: TGTGCCAGCAGTTCCCCTGGGGGCAGCGAAGGACACTACAATGAGCAGTTCTTC. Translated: CASSSPGGSEGHYNEQFF. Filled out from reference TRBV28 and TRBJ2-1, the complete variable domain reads DVKVTQSSRYLVKRTGEKVFLECVQDMDHENMFWYRQDPGLGLRLIYFSYDVKMKEKGDIPEGYSVSREKKERFSLILESASTNQTSMYLCASSSPGGSEGHYNEQFFGPGTRLTVL.

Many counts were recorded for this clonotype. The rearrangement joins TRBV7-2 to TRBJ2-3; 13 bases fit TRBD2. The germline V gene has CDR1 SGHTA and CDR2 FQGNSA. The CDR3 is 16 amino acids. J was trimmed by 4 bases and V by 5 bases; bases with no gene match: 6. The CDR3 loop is CASSARTSGSADTQYF. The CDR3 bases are TGTGCCAGCAGCGCCCGGACTAGCGGGAGTGCAGATACGCAGTATTTT.

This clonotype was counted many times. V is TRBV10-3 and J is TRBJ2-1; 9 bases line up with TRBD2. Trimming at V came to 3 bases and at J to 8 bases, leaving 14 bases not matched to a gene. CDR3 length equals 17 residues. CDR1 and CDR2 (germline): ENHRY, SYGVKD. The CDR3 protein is CAISDQYEAGGHDEQFF. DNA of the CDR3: TGTGCCATCAGTGACCAATATGAAGCGGGAGGTCACGATGAGCAGTTCTTC.

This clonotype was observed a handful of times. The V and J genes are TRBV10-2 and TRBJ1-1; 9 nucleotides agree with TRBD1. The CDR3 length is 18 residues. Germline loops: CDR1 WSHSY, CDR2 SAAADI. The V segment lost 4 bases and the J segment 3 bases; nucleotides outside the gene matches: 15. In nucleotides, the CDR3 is TGCGCCAGCAGTGGATCAAACAGGGGGCGTGGGGCCTACACTGAAGCTTTCTTT. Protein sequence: CASSGSNRGRGAYTEAFF.

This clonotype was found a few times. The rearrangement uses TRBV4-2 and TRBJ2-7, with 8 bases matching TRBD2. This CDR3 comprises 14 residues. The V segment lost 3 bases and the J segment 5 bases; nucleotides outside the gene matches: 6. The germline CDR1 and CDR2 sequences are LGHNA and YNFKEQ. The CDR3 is CASSQWSGSNEQYF. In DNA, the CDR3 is TGTGCCAGCAGCCAGTGGAGCGGGAGTAACGAGCAGTACTTC.

The CDR3 DNA reads TGTGCCACCAGTGATTCGGGACAGGCCCTCCCAGATACGCAGTATTTT. This codes for CATSDSGQALPDTQYF. The chain links TRBV24-1 to TRBJ2-3; 8 bases line up with TRBD1. The CDR3 is made up of 16 amino acids. After removal of 2 bases from V and 4 bases from J, the junction contained 7 bases not matched to a gene. Germline V gene lookup returns CDR1 KGHDR and CDR2 SFDVKD.

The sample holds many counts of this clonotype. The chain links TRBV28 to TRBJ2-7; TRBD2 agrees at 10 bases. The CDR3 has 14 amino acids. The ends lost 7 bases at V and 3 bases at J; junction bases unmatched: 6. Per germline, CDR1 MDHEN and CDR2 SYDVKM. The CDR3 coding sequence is TGTGCCAGCACCCAGGGGACTAGCGTCTACGAGCAGTACTTC. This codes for CASTQGTSVYEQYF.

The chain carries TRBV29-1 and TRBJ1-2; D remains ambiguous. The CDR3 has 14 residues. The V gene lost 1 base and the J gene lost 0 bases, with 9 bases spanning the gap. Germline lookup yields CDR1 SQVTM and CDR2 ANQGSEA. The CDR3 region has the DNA TGCAGCGTTGAAGGCGTAGCAGCTAACTATGGCTACACCTTC. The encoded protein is CSVEGVAANYGYTF. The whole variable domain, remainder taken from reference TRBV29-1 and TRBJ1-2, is SAVISQKPSRDICQRGTSLTIQCQVDSQVTMMFWYRQQPGQSLTLIATANQGSEATYESGFVIDKFPISRPNLTFSTLTVSNMSPEDSSIYLCSVEGVAANYGYTFGSGTRLTVV.

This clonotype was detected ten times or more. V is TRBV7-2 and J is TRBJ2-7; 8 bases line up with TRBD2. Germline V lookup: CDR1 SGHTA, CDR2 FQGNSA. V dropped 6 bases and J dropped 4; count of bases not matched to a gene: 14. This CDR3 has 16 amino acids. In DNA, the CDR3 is TGTGCCAGCAGAACCTTCGAGCGGGAGTTGGGTTACGAGCAGTACTTC. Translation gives CASRTFERELGYEQYF. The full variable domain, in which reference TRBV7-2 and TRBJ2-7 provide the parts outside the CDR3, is GAGVSQSPSNKVTEKGKDVELRCDPISGHTALYWYRQSLGQGLEFLIYFQGNSAPDKSGLPSDRFSAERTGGSVSTLTIQRTQQEDSAVYLCASRTFERELGYEQYFGPGTRLTVT.

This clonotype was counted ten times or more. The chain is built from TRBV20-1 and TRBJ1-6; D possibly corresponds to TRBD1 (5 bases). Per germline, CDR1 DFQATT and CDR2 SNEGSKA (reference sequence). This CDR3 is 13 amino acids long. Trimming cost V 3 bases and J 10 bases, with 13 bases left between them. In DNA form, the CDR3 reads TGCAGTGCTAGTGAGCAGGGACGATCACCCCTCCACTTT. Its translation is CSASEQGRSPLHF.

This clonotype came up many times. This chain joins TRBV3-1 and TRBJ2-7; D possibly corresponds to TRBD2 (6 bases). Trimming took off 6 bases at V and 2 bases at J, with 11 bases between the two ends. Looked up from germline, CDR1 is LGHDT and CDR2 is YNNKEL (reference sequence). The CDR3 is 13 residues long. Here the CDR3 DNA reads TGTGCCAGCAGGGAGGGCACCACCTACGAGCAGTACTTC. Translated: CASREGTTYEQYF.

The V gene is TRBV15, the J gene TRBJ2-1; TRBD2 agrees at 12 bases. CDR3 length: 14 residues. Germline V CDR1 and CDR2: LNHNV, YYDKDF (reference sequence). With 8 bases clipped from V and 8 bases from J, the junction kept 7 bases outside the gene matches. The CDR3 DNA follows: TGTGCCACCTCGGCGGCTAGCGGGAGGGATGAGCAGTTCTTC. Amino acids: CATSAASGRDEQFF.

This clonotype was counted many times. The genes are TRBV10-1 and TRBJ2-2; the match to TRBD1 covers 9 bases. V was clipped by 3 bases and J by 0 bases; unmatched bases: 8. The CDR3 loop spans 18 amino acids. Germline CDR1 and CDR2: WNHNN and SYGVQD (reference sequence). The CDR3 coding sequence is TGCGCCAGCAGTGAAGCGGACAGGGGAAACCCGAACACCGGGGAGCTGTTTTTT. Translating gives CASSEADRGNPNTGELFF.

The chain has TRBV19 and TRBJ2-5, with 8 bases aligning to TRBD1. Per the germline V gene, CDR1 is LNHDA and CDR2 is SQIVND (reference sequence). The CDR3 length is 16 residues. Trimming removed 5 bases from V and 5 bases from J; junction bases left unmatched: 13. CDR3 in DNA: TGTGCCAGTAGTCCTTGGGACAGGAGCAGGGGGGAGACCCAGTACTTC. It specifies CASSPWDRSRGETQYF.

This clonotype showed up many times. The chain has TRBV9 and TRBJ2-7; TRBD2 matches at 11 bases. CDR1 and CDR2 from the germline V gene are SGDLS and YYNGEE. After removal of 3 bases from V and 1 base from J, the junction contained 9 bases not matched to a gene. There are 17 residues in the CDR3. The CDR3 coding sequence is TGTGCCAGCAGCGCCCACGTAGCGGGAGGGGAGTCCTACGAGCAGTACTTC. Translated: CASSAHVAGGESYEQYF. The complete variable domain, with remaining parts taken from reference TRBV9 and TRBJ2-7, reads DSGVTQTPKHLITATGQRVTLRCSPRSGDLSVYWYQQSLDQGLQFLIQYYNGEERAKGNILERFSAQQFPDLHSELNLSSLELGDSALYFCASSAHVAGGESYEQYFGPGTRLTVT.

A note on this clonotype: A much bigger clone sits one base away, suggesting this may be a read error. In nucleotides, the CDR3 is TGCAGTGCTAGACGGCGGGGGTCATATGATTTC. The encoded protein is CSARRRGSYDF. The chain joins TRBV20-1 to TRBJ1-2; tentatively, D is TRBD1 (5 bases). This CDR3 has 11 amino acids. Germline V gives CDR1 DFQATT, CDR2 SNEGSKA (reference sequence).

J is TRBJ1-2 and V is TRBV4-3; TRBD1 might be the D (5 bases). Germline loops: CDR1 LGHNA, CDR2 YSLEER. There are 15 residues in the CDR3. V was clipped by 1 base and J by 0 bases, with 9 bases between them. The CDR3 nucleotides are TGCGCCAGCAGCCAAGGGACACAAACTAACTATGGCTACACCTTC. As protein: CASSQGTQTNYGYTF.

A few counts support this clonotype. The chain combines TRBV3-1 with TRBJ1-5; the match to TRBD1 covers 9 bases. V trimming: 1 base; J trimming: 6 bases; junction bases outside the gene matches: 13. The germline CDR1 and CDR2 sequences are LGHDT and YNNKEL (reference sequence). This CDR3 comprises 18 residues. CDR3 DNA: TGTGCCAGCAGCCAAGGGGGACCGGGACAGGGCTACCCTCAGCCCCAGCATTTT. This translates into CASSQGGPGQGYPQPQHF.

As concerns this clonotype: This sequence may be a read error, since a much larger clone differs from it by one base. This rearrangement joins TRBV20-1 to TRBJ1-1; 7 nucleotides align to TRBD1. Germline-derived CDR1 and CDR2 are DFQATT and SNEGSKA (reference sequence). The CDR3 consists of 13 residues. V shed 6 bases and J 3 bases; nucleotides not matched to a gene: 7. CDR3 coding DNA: TGCAGTGCCCTGACAGGGAAGGACACTGAAGCTTTCTTT. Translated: CSALTGKDTEAFF.

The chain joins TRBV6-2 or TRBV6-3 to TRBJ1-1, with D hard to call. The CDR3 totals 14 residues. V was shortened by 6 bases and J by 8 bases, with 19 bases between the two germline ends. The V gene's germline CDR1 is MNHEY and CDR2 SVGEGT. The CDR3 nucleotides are TGTGCCAGCAGCTCCCCCGGGGAGAGGTCCGAAGCTTTCTTT. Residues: CASSSPGERSEAFF.

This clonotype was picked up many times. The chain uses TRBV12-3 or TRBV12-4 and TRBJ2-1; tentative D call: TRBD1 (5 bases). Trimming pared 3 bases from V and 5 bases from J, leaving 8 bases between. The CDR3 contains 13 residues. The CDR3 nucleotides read TGTGCCAGCAGTTTTTCAGGGAACAATGAGCAGTTCTTC. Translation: CASSFSGNNEQFF.

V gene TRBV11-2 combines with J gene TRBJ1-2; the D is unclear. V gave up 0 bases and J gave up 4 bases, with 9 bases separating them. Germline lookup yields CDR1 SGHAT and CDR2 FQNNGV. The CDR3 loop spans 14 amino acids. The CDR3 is CASSLDPVAYGYTF. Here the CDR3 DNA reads TGTGCCAGCAGCTTAGATCCTGTAGCCTATGGCTACACCTTC.

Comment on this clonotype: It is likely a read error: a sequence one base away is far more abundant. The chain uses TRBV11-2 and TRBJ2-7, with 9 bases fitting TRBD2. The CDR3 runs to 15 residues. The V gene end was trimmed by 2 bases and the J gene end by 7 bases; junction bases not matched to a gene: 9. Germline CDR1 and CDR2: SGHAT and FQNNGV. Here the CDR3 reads CASSLTKAGGNEQYF. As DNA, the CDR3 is TGTGCCAGCAGCTTAACTAAGGCGGGAGGGAATGAGCAGTACTTC.